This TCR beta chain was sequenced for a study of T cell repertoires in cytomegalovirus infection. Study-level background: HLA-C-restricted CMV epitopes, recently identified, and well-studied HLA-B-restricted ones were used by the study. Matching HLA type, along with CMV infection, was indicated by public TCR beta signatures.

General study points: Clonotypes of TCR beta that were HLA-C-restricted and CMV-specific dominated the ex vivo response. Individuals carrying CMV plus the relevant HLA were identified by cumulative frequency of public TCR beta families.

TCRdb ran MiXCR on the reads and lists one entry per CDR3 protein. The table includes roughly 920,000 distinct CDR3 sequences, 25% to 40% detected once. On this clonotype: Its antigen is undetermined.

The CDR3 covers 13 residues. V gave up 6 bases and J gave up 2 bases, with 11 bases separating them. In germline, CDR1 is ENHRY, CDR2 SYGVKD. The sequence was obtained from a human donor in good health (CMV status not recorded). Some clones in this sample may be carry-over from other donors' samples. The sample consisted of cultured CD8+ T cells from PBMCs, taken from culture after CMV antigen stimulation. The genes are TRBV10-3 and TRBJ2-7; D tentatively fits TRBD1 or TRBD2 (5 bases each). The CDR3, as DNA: TGTGCCATCAGGGGAGACAGCGCCTACGAGCAGTACGTC. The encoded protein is CAIRGDSAYEQYV.